This section outlines one T cell receptor beta chain sequence together with its context. No antigen is known for it. This table comes from immunoSEQ multiplex PCR, and its TCRdb copy is limited to in-frame clones, with some not included. The sample holds around 150,000 clones, 84% seen once. This entry belongs to a study of T cell responses to AZD1222 COVID-19 vaccine. The study's findings and limits: Two AZD1222 administrations were followed by greater Spike-specific TCR breadth and depth.

Germline values: CDR1 SGHDN, CDR2 FVKESK. V trimming: 5 bases; J trimming: 4 bases; junction bases outside the gene matches: 4. The CDR3 consists of 14 residues. The chain employs TRBV14 and TRBJ2-3; TRBD1 matches at 9 bases. The TCR was taken from an adult in good health. The sample consisted of peripheral blood, taken on day 0 of AZD1222 vaccination. The DNA for the CDR3 is TGTGCCAGCAGCTCGGACAGGGGTTCAGATACGCAGTATTTT. Its protein product is CASSSDRGSDTQYF.